This record looks at one TCR beta chain sequence and its context. The antigen is not known. Brentuximab vedotin exposure varied, and every patient relapsed after autologous stem cell transplantation. These data are taken from a study of PD-1 blockade in classical Hodgkin lymphoma. General study results and limits: In newly diagnosed patients, baseline TCR diversity was reportedly below that of healthy donors. Among the patients, those starting nivolumab under 1 year after ASCT were excluded.

Generated by immunoSEQ multiplex PCR, the TCRdb table keeps only in-frame clones and is missing some. This repertoire shows tens of thousands of clones, around 70% found once; its top ten account for 3.3%. Here the sequenced sample was peripheral blood mononuclear cells (PBMCs), taken before the second cycle of nivolumab. This clonotype was obtained from a human donor with classical Hodgkin lymphoma.

CDR3 bases: TGTGCCAGCAGCTTATCAGGGACCTCTGGAAACACCATATATTTT. Translated: CASSLSGTSGNTIYF. The chain is built from TRBV7-6 and TRBJ1-3; a possible D gene is TRBD1 (5 bases). CDR3 length: 15 amino acids. V shed 2 bases and J shed 0 bases, with 8 bases lying between them. CDR1 and CDR2 (germline): SGHVS, FNYEAQ.